This T cell receptor beta chain was sequenced for a study of blood T cell repertoires in COVID-19. This clone was seen a few times. Per the study methods: Reference gene primers were amplified, and this amplification served to estimate nucleated cell counts. Sequencing used immunoSEQ multiplex PCR; TCRdb keeps in-frame clones, though not all of them. V and J calls plus clone size are reproduced from that table; the DNA served to infer D and trimming. The sample has roughly 50,000 clones, around 84% seen once. Germline-derived CDR1 and CDR2 are SNHLY and FYNNEI. V lost 2 bases to trimming and J lost 4 bases; unmatched junction nucleotides: 12. This CDR3 comprises 17 residues.

This chain joins TRBV2 and TRBJ1-1; 8 bases align to TRBD1. Sequences were obtained from peripheral blood. This clonotype was sampled from a man aged 50 or older with acute or convalescent COVID-19. The CDR3: CASSESGQGVKGTEAFF. In DNA, the CDR3 is TGTGCCAGCAGTGAATCCGGACAGGGTGTAAAGGGCACTGAAGCTTTCTTT.